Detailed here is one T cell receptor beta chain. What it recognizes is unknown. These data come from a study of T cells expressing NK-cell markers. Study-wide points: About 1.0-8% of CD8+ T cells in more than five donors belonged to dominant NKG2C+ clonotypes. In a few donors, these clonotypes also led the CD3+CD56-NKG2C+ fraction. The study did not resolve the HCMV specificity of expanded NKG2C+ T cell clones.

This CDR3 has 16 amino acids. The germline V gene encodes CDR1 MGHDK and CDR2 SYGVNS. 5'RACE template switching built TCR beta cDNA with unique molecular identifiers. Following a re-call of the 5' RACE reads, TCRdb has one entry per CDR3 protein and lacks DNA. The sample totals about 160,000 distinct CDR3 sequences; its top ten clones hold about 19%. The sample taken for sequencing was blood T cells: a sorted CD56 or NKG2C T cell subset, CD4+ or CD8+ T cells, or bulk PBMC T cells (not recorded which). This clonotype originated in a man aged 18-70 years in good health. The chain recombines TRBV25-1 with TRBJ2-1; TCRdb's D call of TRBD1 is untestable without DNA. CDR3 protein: CASSETGTSPYNEQFF.